This TCR beta chain emerged from a study of blood T cell repertoires in COVID-19. In the study overall: T cells, B-cell-depleted T cells, or PBMCs supplied cDNA or gDNA.

Seattle patients were enrolled during active infection and followed longitudinally. Trimming removed 10 bases from V and 5 bases from J, with 14 bases in between. The germline gives CDR1 MGHDK, CDR2 SYGVNS. The CDR3 loop spans 13 amino acids. Measured with immunoSEQ multiplex PCR; TCRdb has only the in-frame clones, and not every one. The sample holds nearly 350,000 clones, 88% seen once. This rearrangement joins TRBV25-1 to TRBJ1-4, with D unresolved. Specimen: peripheral blood. This clonotype was obtained from a woman in her seventies with COVID-19, enrolled during active disease. This CDR3 is CATSGFGNEKLFF. DNA for the CDR3: TGTGCCACCTCGGGATTCGGGAATGAAAAACTGTTTTTT.